The clone carrying this TCR beta chain was found a few times. No antigen is known for it. This CDR3 region has 16 residues. The germline V and J ends were trimmed by 3 bases and 2 bases, with 14 bases remaining between them. RNA transcripts were the template, and TCR beta CDR3 regions were amplified from them. First-round RT-PCR employed HTBI primers, with a second-round multiplex PCR after it. MiXCR, run by TCRdb on the multiplex PCR reads, gives a single entry per CDR3 protein. The sample holds around 400,000 distinct CDR3 sequences; 18% are singletons and the top ten take about 1.4%. This sample is drawn from a study of Graves' ophthalmopathy and Graves' hyperthyroidism. Study outcomes and limitations: For separating ophthalmopathy from stable hyperthyroidism, a 13-signature model gave less than 90% sensitivity and around 80% specificity.

Ophthalmopathy donors were characterized by moderate-to-severe activity, CAS of at least 3, NOSPECS of at least 4, and duration under 3 months. The chain carries TRBV12-3 or TRBV12-4 and TRBJ1-3; the D is unclear. The TCR originated in a woman aged 18-30 years with Graves' ophthalmopathy. Sample: peripheral blood. CDR3 protein: CASSLGVVGAGNTIYF. The CDR3 DNA reads as TGTGCCAGCAGTTTGGGTGTAGTGGGCGCTGGAAACACCATATATTTT.